These 30 T cell receptor beta chains were all obtained from the same sample, sequenced in a study of shared clonotypes between healthy human individuals. TCRdb's table, derived via immunoSEQ multiplex PCR, lists solely in-frame clones and lacks some. Among roughly 2,500,000 clones listed, 80% to 95% were seen once. Material for sequencing was naive CD4+ T cells from PBMCs. Documented subset: CD45RA+ positively selected. The receptor source for this set is a man aged 18 to 30 in good health. Some clones in this sample may be carry-over from other donors' samples.

This clone was observed a few times. This chain uses TRBV6-5 with TRBJ1-2, with a weak D call TRBD1 (5 bases). Germline CDR1 MNHEY, CDR2 SVGAGI. The length of the CDR3 is 14 residues. V lost 4 bases and J lost 4, with 13 bases in between. This CDR3 reads CASSSTRQSYGYTF. CDR3 nucleotide sequence: TGTGCCAGCAGTTCAACCCGACAGAGCTATGGCTACACCTTC.

V is TRBV25-1 and J is TRBJ2-2, with D uncertain. CDR1 MGHDK and CDR2 SYGVNS come from the germline V gene. Trimming cost V 5 bases and J 0 bases, with 13 bases left between them. This CDR3 is 16 amino acids long. As DNA, the CDR3 is TGTGCCAGCAGTCCCTCAACCCCACCGAACACCGGGGAGCTGTTTTTT. Amino acids: CASSPSTPPNTGELFF.

The chain couples TRBV18 to TRBJ1-1; possible D gene TRBD1, 6 bases. Trimming took off 4 bases at V and 1 base at J, with 13 bases between the two ends. CDR3 size: 15 residues. The germline gives CDR1 KGHSH, CDR2 LQKENI. CDR3 sequence reads: CASSRPGQANTEAFF. In DNA form, the CDR3 reads TGTGCCAGCTCACGTCCGGGACAAGCGAACACTGAAGCTTTCTTT.

The rearrangement joins TRBV6-6 to TRBJ1-4; D call uncertain. Germline assignment: CDR1 MNHNY and CDR2 SVGAGI (reference sequence). This CDR3 region has 14 residues. V was clipped by 6 bases and J by 7 bases, with 15 bases between them. This CDR3 reads CASRAGKVGEKLFF. CDR3 DNA: TGTGCCAGCAGGGCCGGGAAAGTGGGTGAAAAACTGTTTTTT.

The chain links TRBV6-6 to TRBJ2-1; D possibly corresponds to TRBD1 (6 bases). This CDR3 has 15 residues. V lost 2 bases and J 8 bases, leaving 16 bases between the germline ends. Germline lookup yields CDR1 MNHNY and CDR2 SVGAGI (reference sequence). The CDR3 sequence is CASSYPLVKGDEQFF. The CDR3 region has the DNA TGTGCCAGCAGTTACCCACTAGTTAAGGGGGATGAGCAGTTCTTC.

J is TRBJ1-2 and V is TRBV19; D not resolved. Germline assignment: CDR1 LNHDA and CDR2 SQIVND (reference sequence). The CDR3 covers 14 residues. The V end was cut by 5 bases, the J end by 6 bases, with 16 bases between. The CDR3 bases are TGTGCCAGTAGTTCCTCTGGCGGCCCCAATGGCTACACCTTC. This translates into CASSSSGGPNGYTF.

The chain links TRBV2 to TRBJ2-1; 8 nucleotides line up with TRBD1. Germline V lookup: CDR1 SNHLY, CDR2 FYNNEI. The CDR3 is made up of 15 amino acids. After removal of 6 bases from V and 2 bases from J, the junction contained 6 bases not matched to a gene. This chain's CDR3 is CASRAGGSAYNEQFF. The CDR3 coding sequence is TGTGCCAGCAGGGCAGGGGGCTCTGCCTACAATGAGCAGTTCTTC.

The V call is TRBV5-1, the J call TRBJ2-5, with no clear D. Germline V gives CDR1 SGHRS, CDR2 YFSETQ. V shed 4 bases and J shed 3 bases, with 7 bases lying between them. The CDR3 runs to 12 residues. The CDR3 here is CASSATEETQYF. CDR3 sequence (DNA): TGCGCCAGCAGCGCGACGGAAGAGACCCAGTACTTC. Using reference TRBV5-1 and TRBJ2-5 for the parts outside the CDR3, the full variable domain is KAGVTQTPRYLIKTRGQQVTLSCSPISGHRSVSWYQQTPGQGLQFLFEYFSETQRNKGNFPGRFSGRQFSNSRSEMNVSTLELGDSALYLCASSATEETQYFGPGTRLLVL.

This clone turned up a few times. Additional DNA sequences in this sample encode the identical CDR3. The J gene is TRBJ1-1, the V gene TRBV6-6, with TRBD1 as a possible D gene (5 bases). The CDR3 runs 12 residues. The V end was cut by 5 bases, the J end by 1 base, with 5 bases between. CDR1 is MNHNY, CDR2 SVGAGI, per germline (reference sequence). The CDR3 DNA reads TGTGCCAGCAGTAGGGGGAACACTGAAGCTTTCTTT. Translating gives CASSRGNTEAFF.

This clone was recorded at least ten times. The chain couples TRBV9 to TRBJ2-7; weak D call: TRBD2 (6 bases). From germline, CDR1 is SGDLS and CDR2 YYNGEE. Trimming stripped 7 bases from V and 2 bases from J, with 16 bases between. This CDR3 is 14 amino acids long. The CDR3 here is CASPLRGSPYEQYF. In DNA, the CDR3 is TGTGCCAGCCCCCTTCGGGGGAGCCCCTACGAGCAGTACTTC.

The chain employs TRBV2 and TRBJ2-7, with D perhaps assigned TRBD1 or TRBD2 (5 bases each). This CDR3 spans 14 amino acids. Trimming pared 0 bases from V and 2 bases from J, leaving 8 bases between. Germline loops: CDR1 SNHLY, CDR2 FYNNEI. The CDR3 sequence is CASSEAGDAYEQYF. Written as DNA, the CDR3 is TGTGCCAGCAGTGAAGCGGGGGACGCCTACGAGCAGTACTTC.

The chain employs TRBV6-5 and TRBJ1-1; D call uncertain. Germline-derived CDR1 and CDR2 are MNHEY and SVGAGI. The CDR3 covers 13 residues. V shed 1 base and J shed 1 base, with 4 bases lying between them. The CDR3, as DNA: TGTGCCAGCAGTTACTTGTCGAACACTGAAGCTTTCTTT. Protein: CASSYLSNTEAFF.

As concerns this clone: Other DNA variants within this sample encode the same CDR3. The CDR3 spells CASSMFRSNQPQHF. CDR3 DNA: TGTGCCAGTAGTATGTTCCGGAGCAATCAGCCCCAGCATTTT. J is TRBJ1-5 and V is TRBV19; D remains ambiguous. In germline, CDR1 is LNHDA, CDR2 SQIVND (reference sequence). CDR3 length: 14 residues. The V end lost 3 bases, the J end lost 1 base, and 7 bases lay between the germline ends. Together with reference TRBV19 and TRBJ1-5, the CDR3 gives the full variable domain: DGGITQSPKYLFRKEGQNVTLSCEQNLNHDAMYWYRQDPGQGLRLIYYSQIVNDFQKGDIAEGYSVSREKKESFPLTVTSAQKNPTAFYLCASSMFRSNQPQHFGDGTRLSIL.

This chain links TRBV18 with TRBJ1-2; D may be TRBD1 (5 bases). CDR1 KGHSH and CDR2 LQKENI come from the germline V gene. Trimming removed 2 bases at V and 0 bases at J, with 13 bases between. The CDR3 runs 16 residues. CDR3 sequence reads: CASSPFPQGANYGYTF. CDR3 sequence (DNA): TGTGCCAGCTCACCATTTCCCCAGGGAGCTAACTATGGCTACACCTTC.

The V gene is TRBV5-4, the J gene TRBJ2-2; 7 bases agree with TRBD2. CDR3 length equals 17 residues. V lost 0 bases, J lost 4 bases, and 9 bases stayed unmatched. Germline V gene data show CDR1 as SGHNT and CDR2 as YYREEE (reference sequence). The CDR3 sequence is CASSLGGAAGSTGELFF. CDR3 coding DNA: TGTGCCAGCAGCTTGGGCGGGGCAGCGGGAAGCACCGGGGAGCTGTTTTTT.

V usage is TRBV29-1 and J usage is TRBJ1-1, with D tentatively TRBD1 (5 bases). Germline V gene data show CDR1 as SQVTM and CDR2 as ANQGSEA. V was shortened by 4 bases and J by 0 bases, with 9 bases between the two germline ends. This CDR3 is built from 13 residues. Written as DNA, the CDR3 is TGCAGCGTTGGGGGCAGCTTGAACACTGAAGCTTTCTTT. It codes for CSVGGSLNTEAFF. The whole variable domain, filled in from reference TRBV29-1 and TRBJ1-1, reads SAVISQKPSRDICQRGTSLTIQCQVDSQVTMMFWYRQQPGQSLTLIATANQGSEATYESGFVIDKFPISRPNLTFSTLTVSNMSPEDSSIYLCSVGGSLNTEAFFGQGTRLTVV.

The V gene is TRBV29-1, the J gene TRBJ2-7; 9 positions agree with TRBD1. The germline gives CDR1 SQVTM, CDR2 ANQGSEA. J was trimmed by 3 bases and V by 7 bases; bases with no gene match: 4. The CDR3 sequence is 12 residues long. CDR3 bases: TGCAGCGCGGGACAGGGTCACTACGAGCAGTACTTC. Its protein product is CSAGQGHYEQYF.

This rearrangement joins TRBV5-1 to TRBJ2-7, with D hard to call. The V end was cut by 2 bases, the J end by 6 bases, with 12 bases between. The CDR3 runs 13 residues. Germline V gene lookup returns CDR1 SGHRS and CDR2 YFSETQ. The CDR3 loop is CASSFFMVGEQYF. DNA of the CDR3: TGCGCCAGCAGCTTTTTTATGGTTGGCGAGCAGTACTTC.

Remarks on this clone: Other DNA sequences of this sample code for an identical CDR3. The chain carries TRBV6-5 and TRBJ1-5; the match to TRBD1 covers 10 bases. Looked up from germline, CDR1 is MNHEY and CDR2 is SVGAGI. Germline trimming cut 3 bases from V and 6 bases from J; bases unmatched to any gene: 5. This CDR3 region has 15 residues. CDR3 in DNA: TGTGCCAGCAGTTATTCCGGACAGGGGGGTCAGCCCCAGCATTTT. It codes for CASSYSGQGGQPQHF.

In the case of this clone: This CDR3 is also generated by other DNA sequences in the sample. This sequence joins TRBV6-5 and TRBJ2-7; possibly TRBD1 or TRBD2 for D (5 bases each). There are 13 residues in the CDR3. CDR1 MNHEY and CDR2 SVGAGI come from the germline V gene. The V end was cut by 6 bases, the J end by 2 bases, with 11 bases between. The CDR3 nucleotides read TGTGCCAGCAGCCAGCGAGGGGCCTACGAGCAGTACTTC. Its protein is CASSQRGAYEQYF.

This sequence joins TRBV7-9 and TRBJ2-2; D uncertain. The CDR3 sequence is 13 residues long. V was clipped by 5 bases and J by 9 bases, with 13 bases between them. Germline CDR1 is SEHNR and CDR2 is FQNEAQ (reference sequence). The CDR3 sequence is CASSPGPARELFF. The CDR3, as DNA: TGTGCCAGCAGCCCTGGACCCGCAAGGGAGCTGTTTTTT.

This clone has just one count. The chain combines TRBV18 with TRBJ2-3; no definite D call. The CDR3 has 14 amino acids. The germline CDR1 and CDR2 sequences are KGHSH and LQKENI. Trimming removed 2 bases at V and 3 bases at J, with 9 bases between. CDR3 residues: CASSPSPPTDTQYF. As DNA, the CDR3 is TGTGCCAGCTCACCATCGCCTCCAACAGATACGCAGTATTTT.

With respect to this clone: The sample carries other DNA sequences with the same CDR3. This chain connects TRBV6-6 to TRBJ2-7; tentative D call: TRBD1 (6 bases). Germline CDR1 reads MNHNY; CDR2 reads SVGAGI (reference sequence). This CDR3 is 12 amino acids long. V shed 4 bases and J shed 5 bases, with 9 bases lying between them. The CDR3 loop reads CASSLQGHEQYF. In DNA, the CDR3 is TGTGCCAGCAGTTTACAGGGCCACGAGCAGTACTTC.

The V and J genes are TRBV19 and TRBJ2-5, with D possibly matching TRBD1 (10 bases). This CDR3 has 18 amino acids. CDR1 is LNHDA, CDR2 SQIVND, per germline (reference sequence). Deletions cut 7 bases from V and 4 bases from J, with 28 bases between. CDR3 residues: CASTDRGRPGLAPETQYF. The CDR3, as DNA: TGTGCCAGTACTGACAGGGGGCGACCGGGACTAGCCCCAGAGACCCAGTACTTC. Looking up the rest from reference TRBV19 and TRBJ2-5 gives the full variable domain: DGGITQSPKYLFRKEGQNVTLSCEQNLNHDAMYWYRQDPGQGLRLIYYSQIVNDFQKGDIAEGYSVSREKKESFPLTVTSAQKNPTAFYLCASTDRGRPGLAPETQYFGPGTRLLVL.

The rearrangement uses TRBV11-2 and TRBJ2-7; D uncertain. Trimming removed 3 bases from V and 4 bases from J, with 10 bases in between. The CDR3 extends over 13 amino acids. The V gene's germline CDR1 is SGHAT and CDR2 FQNNGV. The CDR3 region has the DNA TGTGCCAGCAGCTTTGATCGAGCGTACGAGCAGTACTTC. Protein: CASSFDRAYEQYF.

V is TRBV5-1 and J is TRBJ2-5; D is unresolved. The CDR3 runs to 13 residues. V lost 4 bases and J lost 2, with 9 bases in between. Germline CDR1 reads SGHRS; CDR2 reads YFSETQ. The CDR3 reads CASSPYEQETQYF. CDR3 nucleotides: TGCGCCAGCAGCCCCTACGAACAAGAGACCCAGTACTTC.

As regards this clone: The same CDR3 also results from other DNA sequences found in this sample. The J gene is TRBJ1-1, the V gene TRBV30; D is uncertain. This CDR3 spans 11 amino acids. The V gene's germline CDR1 is GTSNPN and CDR2 SVGIG (reference sequence). Trimming left V 0 bases short and J 4 bases short, with 3 bases between. The CDR3 DNA reads as TGTGCCTGGAGTGTATTCACTGAAGCTTTCTTT. Translating gives CAWSVFTEAFF.

A remark on this clone: Other DNA sequences of this sample code for an identical CDR3. The gene calls are TRBV7-2 and TRBJ2-1; D remains ambiguous. Germline CDR1 SGHTA, CDR2 FQGNSA. The CDR3 totals 11 residues. The V and J ends lost 0 bases and 10 bases respectively, with 4 bases between them. CDR3 in amino acids: CASSLAREQFF. The CDR3 DNA follows: TGTGCCAGCAGCTTAGCTAGGGAGCAGTTCTTC.

V gene TRBV5-1 combines with J gene TRBJ2-7, with D perhaps matching TRBD1 or TRBD2 (5 bases each). This CDR3 contains 13 residues. Trimming cost V 1 base and J 2 bases, with 7 bases left between them. Germline CDR1 SGHRS, CDR2 YFSETQ. The CDR3 loop is CASSLQGPYEQYF. In DNA, the CDR3 is TGCGCCAGCAGCTTGCAGGGACCCTACGAGCAGTACTTC.

This chain joins TRBV15 and TRBJ2-1; D unclear. Trimming left V 0 bases short and J 0 bases short, with 12 bases between. Germline V CDR1 and CDR2: LNHNV, YYDKDF (reference sequence). The CDR3 contains 17 residues. In DNA form, the CDR3 reads TGTGCCACCAGCAGAGATCTCCCTCCCATCTCCTACAATGAGCAGTTCTTC. Translating gives CATSRDLPPISYNEQFF.